The rows below give T cell receptor beta chains drawn from one sample of a study of tumor-infiltrating lymphocytes in localized non-small cell lung cancer. TCRdb's copy holds only in-frame clones and misses some; the assay was immunoSEQ multiplex PCR. Of approximately 12,000 clones in the sample, about 66% were seen once. Sequenced sample: uninvolved lung tissue not adjacent to the tumor. These receptors all stem from a human donor with non-small cell lung cancer. Both conserved end residues are part of each CDR3. A D gene is named only where the DNA matches it firmly. Expanded clones get a size class; other rows say once, few or many, or leave the size out.

CASSGAYRGEQYF TGTGCCAGCAGCGGAGCCTATAGGGGCGAGCAGTACTTC TRBJ2-7 TRBV9 - few
CASSDLGQTANYGYTF TGTGCCAGCAGCGACTTGGGACAGACAGCTAACTATGGCTACACCTTC TRBJ1-2 TRBV11-2 TRBD1 -
CASSSEDGTYEQYF TGTGCCAGCTCATCCGAGGACGGAACCTACGAGCAGTACTTC TRBJ2-7 TRBV18 - medium-sized
CASSLGTVATQETQYF TGCGCCAGCAGCTTGGGGACAGTTGCCACTCAAGAGACCCAGTACTTC TRBJ2-5 TRBV5-1 - -
CSARDSRKQYF TGCAGTGCTAGAGATTCCAGGAAGCAGTACTTC TRBJ2-7 TRBV20-1 - -
CASSQDPRPHSGNTIYF TGTGCCAGCAGCCAAGATCCTCGGCCCCATTCTGGAAACACCATATATTTT TRBJ1-3 TRBV7-2 - -
CAISGDRGDTGELFF TGTGCCATCAGTGGCGACAGGGGGGACACCGGGGAGCTGTTTTTT TRBJ2-2 TRBV10-3 TRBD1 -
CASRLQGQPQHF TGTGCCAGCCGACTACAGGGTCAGCCCCAGCATTTT TRBJ1-5 TRBV28 - medium-sized
CSVGGGAGSGGYTF TGCAGCGTTGGAGGGGGCGCAGGGTCTGGGGGCTACACCTTC TRBJ1-2 TRBV29-1 TRBD1 -
CASSVGGYQETQYF TGTGCCAGCAGCGTTGGCGGGTACCAAGAGACCCAGTACTTC TRBJ2-5 TRBV9 - few
CASSAGTGGETQYF TGTGCCAGCAGTGCCGGGACAGGGGGAGAGACCCAGTACTTC TRBJ2-5 TRBV2 TRBD1 -
CASSQMDIRSYEQYF TGCGCCAGCAGCCAGATGGACATTAGGTCCTACGAGCAGTACTTC TRBJ2-7 TRBV4-3 - -
CASSLGQVREQYF TGCGCCAGCAGCTTAGGGCAGGTCCGCGAGCAGTACTTC TRBJ2-7 TRBV5-1 - few
CASSPGQAGNTIYF TGTGCCAGTAGCCCGGGACAGGCTGGAAACACCATATATTTT TRBJ1-3 TRBV19 TRBD1 -
CASSLAGSYNEQFF TGTGCCAGCAGCTTAGCGGGTTCCTACAATGAGCAGTTCTTC TRBJ2-1 TRBV13 - -
CASSLEHPTDTQYF TGTGCCAGCAGCTTGGAACATCCCACAGATACGCAGTATTTT TRBJ2-3 TRBV5-6 - once
CASSWDRGFLSSPLHF TGTGCCAGCAGCTGGGACAGGGGCTTTCTGAGTTCACCCCTCCACTTT TRBJ1-6 TRBV7-2 TRBD1 -
CASSVDRNYNEQFF TGTGCCAGCAGCGTTGACAGGAACTACAATGAGCAGTTCTTC TRBJ2-1 TRBV13 - -
CASSQDPNVGGASETQYF TGCGCCAGCAGCCAAGACCCAAACGTCGGGGGGGCTTCGGAGACCCAGTACTTC TRBJ2-5 TRBV4-3 TRBD2 once
CASTRTGGWYTEAFF TGTGCCAGCACCAGGACAGGGGGCTGGTACACTGAAGCTTTCTTT TRBJ1-1 TRBV5-4 TRBD1 -
CASSLVGAALLTEQFF TGCGCCAGCAGCTTGGTGGGGGCGGCCCTTCTCACTGAGCAGTTCTTC TRBJ2-1 TRBV5-1 - few
CASSPTPTGGEQYF TGTGCCAGCTCACCAACGCCCACAGGGGGCGAGCAGTACTTC TRBJ2-7 TRBV18 TRBD1 -
CASSLWRGQGANEQFF TGCGCCAGCAGCTTGTGGCGCGGACAGGGGGCAAATGAGCAGTTCTTC TRBJ2-1 TRBV5-1 TRBD1 -
CASSQRRGPEQYF TGTGCCAGCAGCCAACGACGGGGTCCCGAGCAGTACTTC TRBJ2-7 TRBV7-2 - -
CASSPQRGGVETQYF TGTGCCAGCAGCCCCCAGCGGGGGGGCGTAGAGACCCAGTACTTC TRBJ2-5 TRBV14 TRBD2 -
CASSLEGGQRSEAFF TGTGCCAGCAGTTTGGAAGGGGGACAGAGATCTGAAGCTTTCTTT TRBJ1-1 TRBV27 TRBD1 few
CASSVQGTGNQPQHF TGTGCCAGCAGTGTACAGGGTACGGGCAATCAGCCCCAGCATTTT TRBJ1-5 TRBV2 - -
CASSVRGTDYNSPLHF TGTGCCAGCTCAGTCCGGGGGACAGATTATAATTCACCCCTCCACTTT TRBJ1-6 TRBV18 TRBD1 -
CASSLIAGSHEQYF TGTGCCAGCAGCTTGATAGCGGGAAGCCACGAGCAGTACTTC TRBJ2-7 TRBV5-5 TRBD2 -
CASSQDLLGVGKETQYF TGTGCCAGCAGCCAAGATCTTCTGGGGGTCGGCAAAGAGACCCAGTACTTC TRBJ2-5 TRBV14 - few
CASSLGQGAGNEQFF TGCGCCAGCAGCCTGGGACAGGGGGCAGGGAATGAGCAGTTCTTC TRBJ2-1 TRBV5-1 TRBD1 -
CSVEDSVWGYTF TGCAGCGTTGAGGACAGCGTGTGGGGCTACACCTTC TRBJ1-2 TRBV29-1 - few